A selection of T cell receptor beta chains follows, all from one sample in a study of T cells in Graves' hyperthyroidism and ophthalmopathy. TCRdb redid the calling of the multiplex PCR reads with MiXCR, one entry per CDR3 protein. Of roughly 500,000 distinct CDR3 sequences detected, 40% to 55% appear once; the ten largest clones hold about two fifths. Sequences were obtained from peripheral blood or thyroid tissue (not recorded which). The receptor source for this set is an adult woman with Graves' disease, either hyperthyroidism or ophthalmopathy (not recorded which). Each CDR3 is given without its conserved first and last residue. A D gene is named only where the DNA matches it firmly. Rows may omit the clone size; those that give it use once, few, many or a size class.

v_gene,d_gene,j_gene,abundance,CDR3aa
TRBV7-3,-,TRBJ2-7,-,ASSPRHSNTYEQY
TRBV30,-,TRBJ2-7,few,AWSKGGWGGEQY
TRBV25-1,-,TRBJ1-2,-,ASSQSRVPPTDYGYT
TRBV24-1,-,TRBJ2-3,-,ATSDLRGGTDTQY
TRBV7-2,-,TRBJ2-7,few,ASSPTLSSYEQY
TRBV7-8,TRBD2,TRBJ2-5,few,ASSRLADLRGETQY
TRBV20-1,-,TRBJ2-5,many,SNLHRDGPQETQY
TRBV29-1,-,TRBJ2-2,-,SVEDLWQTGELF
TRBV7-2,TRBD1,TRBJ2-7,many,ASSSRDRGALEQY
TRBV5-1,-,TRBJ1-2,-,ASRGQGYGYT
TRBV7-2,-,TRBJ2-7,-,ASSGFSLAATSYEQY
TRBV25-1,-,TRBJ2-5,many,ASSETGQKETQY
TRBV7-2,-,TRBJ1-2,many,ASSPAQGSYKGGYT
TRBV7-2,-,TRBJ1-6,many,ASSLRSPLH
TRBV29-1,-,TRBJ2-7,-,SLDRRDLY
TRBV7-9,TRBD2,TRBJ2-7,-,ASSQTSGRQHEQY
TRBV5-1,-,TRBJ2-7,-,ASSPSGHSTNEQY